There are many counts of the clone carrying this T cell receptor beta chain. Its cognate antigen is unknown. The sample is drawn from a study of T cells in Graves' hyperthyroidism and ophthalmopathy. Study-level findings and limits: The model forecast ophthalmopathy, anticipating it by a median around 6.9 months before onset.

Together with thyroid ultrasound, orbital computed tomography, serum thyroxine and TRAb, clinical symptoms were used for diagnoses. Amplification of TCR beta CDR3 regions used RNA as the template. A first-round RT-PCR of the TCR CDR3 used the HTBI primer set. TCRdb processed the multiplex PCR reads anew with MiXCR; each CDR3 protein has one entry. The profile covers approximately 420,000 distinct CDR3 sequences, with roughly 13% appearing a single time and about 5% taken by the ten largest. Germline V lookup: CDR1 SGHVS, CDR2 FNYEAQ. The CDR3 spans 15 residues. J was trimmed by 1 base and V by 5 bases; bases with no gene match: 3.

This sequence originates from a woman aged 18-35 years with Graves' hyperthyroidism. The chain combines TRBV7-6 with TRBJ2-1, with 9 bases fitting TRBD2. The material sequenced was blood. This chain's CDR3 is CASSTLAGSYNEQFF. Written as DNA, the CDR3 is TGTGCCAGCAGCACCCTAGCGGGGTCCTACAATGAGCAGTTCTTC. Based on the CDR3 plus reference TRBV7-6 and TRBJ2-1, the full variable domain is GAGVSQSPRYKVTKRGQDVALRCDPISGHVSLYWYRQALGQGPEFLTYFNYEAQQDKSGLPNDRFSAERPEGSISTLTIQRTEQRDSAMYRCASSTLAGSYNEQFFGPGTRLTVL.